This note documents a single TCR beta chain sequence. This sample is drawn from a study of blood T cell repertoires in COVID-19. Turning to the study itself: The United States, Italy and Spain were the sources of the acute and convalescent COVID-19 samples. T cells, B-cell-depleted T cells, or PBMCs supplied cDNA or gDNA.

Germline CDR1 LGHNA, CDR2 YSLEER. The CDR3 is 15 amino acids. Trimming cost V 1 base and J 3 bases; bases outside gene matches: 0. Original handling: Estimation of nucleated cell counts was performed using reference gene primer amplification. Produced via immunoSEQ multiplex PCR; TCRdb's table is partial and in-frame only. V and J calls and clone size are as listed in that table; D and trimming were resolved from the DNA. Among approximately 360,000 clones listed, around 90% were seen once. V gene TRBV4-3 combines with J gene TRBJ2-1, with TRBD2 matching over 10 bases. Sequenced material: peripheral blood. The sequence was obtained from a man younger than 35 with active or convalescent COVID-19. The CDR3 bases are TGCGCCAGCAGCCAAGCTAGCGGGAGCTACAATGAGCAGTTCTTC. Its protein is CASSQASGSYNEQFF.